This T cell receptor beta chain was identified during a study of cytomegalovirus exposure and HLA in healthy donors. Primers included in the PCR were 60 Vbeta and 13 Jbeta primers. Repertoires were generated with immunoSEQ multiplex PCR, while TCRdb's copy carries only in-frame clones and drops some. Of fewer than 250,000 clones listed, more than 70% are singletons. Germline CDR1 SGDLS, CDR2 YYNGEE. Between the trimmed V and J ends, which lost 4 bases and 1 base, there was a span of 15 bases. The CDR3 has 17 amino acids. The sample comprised PBMCs. The chain links TRBV9 to TRBJ2-6; D is possibly TRBD2 (6 bases). The sequence came from a man under 40 in good health and CMV-seropositive. DNA for the CDR3: TGTGCCAGCAGCCCTCGACTAGTAGGTTCTGGGGCCAACGTCCTGACTTTC. This gives the protein CASSPRLVGSGANVLTF.